A single sample is the source of the 15 T cell receptor beta chains below, sequenced in a study of beta chain features in type 1 diabetes. As every portion of the isolated RNA was reverse transcribed, the sequencing read expressed TCRB transcripts. The assay was immunoSEQ multiplex PCR, and TCRdb's table has in-frame clones only and misses some. The repertoire includes hundreds of thousands of clones, 30% of them detected once, and roughly 0.06% sits in the top ten. The sequenced material came from naive CD4+ T cells from blood. The source is a man younger than 35 in good health.

The V gene is TRBV7-2, the J gene TRBJ2-3, with 14 bases lining up with TRBD2. The junction had 11 bases not matched to a gene; V was cut back by 8 bases and J by 1 base. Looked up from germline, CDR1 is SGHTA and CDR2 is FQGNSA. The CDR3 is 18 residues long. The CDR3 bases are TGTGCCAGCTCACCGGGACTAGCGGGAGTAATACGCACAGATACGCAGTATTTT. Translation gives CASSPGLAGVIRTDTQYF.

The chain recombines TRBV19 with TRBJ2-3, with D unresolved. With 1 base removed from V and 6 bases from J, the gap between germline ends came to 11 bases. This CDR3 is built from 14 residues. Germline V gene data show CDR1 as LNHDA and CDR2 as SQIVND (reference sequence). As DNA, the CDR3 is TGTGCCAGTAGTATAGGTGGACCTTACGATACGCAGTATTTT. It translates to CASSIGGPYDTQYF.

The rearrangement joins TRBV7-9 to TRBJ2-3, with TRBD2 identical over 8 bases. The CDR3 spans 14 residues. Germline CDR1 and CDR2: SEHNR and FQNEAQ (reference sequence). The junction had 3 bases not matched to a gene; V was cut back by 6 bases and J by 1 base. The DNA of the CDR3 is TGTGCCAGCAGGGAAGCGGGAGGCACAGATACGCAGTATTTT. It encodes CASREAGGTDTQYF.

Only a few counts were recorded for this clone. The rearrangement joins TRBV25-1 to TRBJ1-5; possibly TRBD1 for D (5 bases). Looked up from germline, CDR1 is MGHDK and CDR2 is SYGVNS. The CDR3 runs 13 residues. V was cut by 4 bases and J by 1 base, with 5 bases left in between. CDR3 in amino acids: CASSGGSNQPQHF. The CDR3 DNA follows: TGTGCCAGCAGTGGGGGGAGCAATCAGCCCCAGCATTTT. Supplemented by reference TRBV25-1 and TRBJ1-5, the full variable domain reads EADIYQTPRYLVIGTGKKITLECSQTMGHDKMYWYQQDPGMELHLIHYSYGVNSTEKGDLSSESTVSRIRTEHFPLTLESARPSHTSQYLCASSGGSNQPQHFGDGTRLSIL.

In its sample, this clone was seen a few times. This chain links TRBV6-5 with TRBJ2-1, with TRBD2 identical over 14 bases. Germline values: CDR1 MNHEY, CDR2 SVGAGI. The CDR3 has 16 residues. The V gene end was trimmed by 2 bases and the J gene end by 9 bases; junction bases not matched to a gene: 6. CDR3 sequence: CASSYPRLAGGVEQFF. The CDR3 bases are TGTGCCAGCAGTTACCCAAGACTAGCGGGAGGGGTTGAGCAGTTCTTC.

This sequence joins TRBV19 and TRBJ2-6, with TRBD2 as a possible D gene (5 bases). The V and J ends lost 4 bases and 0 bases respectively, with 10 bases between them. This CDR3 is built from 16 residues. Germline values: CDR1 LNHDA, CDR2 SQIVND (reference sequence). The CDR3 protein is CASSSAAASGANVLTF. The CDR3 nucleotides read TGTGCCAGTAGTAGTGCAGCGGCCTCTGGGGCCAACGTCCTGACTTTC.

The chain couples TRBV29-1 to TRBJ2-7; 12 bases map to TRBD2. The J segment lost 6 bases and the V segment lost 4 bases, leaving 1 base of the junction unmatched. The length of the CDR3 is 12 residues. The germline V gene has CDR1 SQVTM and CDR2 ANQGSEA. The CDR3 DNA reads as TGCAGCGTTGGGACTAGCGGGACCGAGCAGTACTTC. Protein: CSVGTSGTEQYF.

In this sample, this clone turned up once. The rearrangement uses TRBV29-1 and TRBJ2-7; tentative D call: TRBD1 (5 bases). The CDR3 runs 13 residues. Per the germline V gene, CDR1 is SQVTM and CDR2 is ANQGSEA. V was trimmed by 7 bases and J by 7 bases, leaving 20 bases between them. CDR3 residues: CSGRGYTLGEQYF. Here the CDR3 DNA reads TGCAGCGGTAGGGGATACACCCTCGGGGAGCAGTACTTC.

V gene TRBV5-1 combines with J gene TRBJ2-1; D unclear. With 4 bases removed from V and 0 bases from J, the gap between germline ends came to 17 bases. There are 17 residues in the CDR3. Germline V gives CDR1 SGHRS, CDR2 YFSETQ. CDR3 residues: CASSPVAQLLSYNEQFF. The CDR3 DNA follows: TGCGCCAGCAGCCCGGTGGCCCAACTACTCTCCTACAATGAGCAGTTCTTC.

This clone appeared a few times. The chain links TRBV6-1 to TRBJ2-4; 8 bases are shared with TRBD1. Germline trimming cut 6 bases from V and 5 bases from J; bases unmatched to any gene: 6. Germline V gene sequence: CDR1 MNHNS, CDR2 SASEGT. This CDR3 is built from 14 residues. The CDR3 nucleotides are TGTGCCAGCAGGAGACAGGGGATGGAAAACATTCAGTACTTC. The encoded protein is CASRRQGMENIQYF.

J is TRBJ2-7 and V is TRBV4-1, with TRBD1 matching 8 bases. After removal of 4 bases from V and 0 bases from J, the junction contained 8 bases not matched to a gene. Germline CDR1 and CDR2: MGHRA and YSYEKL. The CDR3 contains 16 residues. CDR3 in DNA: TGCGCCAGCAGCCTCAGCGAGGGACAGGCCTCCTACGAGCAGTACTTC. Amino acid sequence: CASSLSEGQASYEQYF.

V usage is TRBV2 and J usage is TRBJ2-5; a weak D match, TRBD2 (5 bases). The CDR3 extends over 13 amino acids. V shed 0 bases and J shed 11 bases, with 13 bases lying between them. CDR1 and CDR2 (germline): SNHLY, FYNNEI. DNA for the CDR3: TGTGCCAGCAGTGAAGCCCTAGCCGTCTCGCAGTACTTC. This codes for CASSEALAVSQYF.

This clone was found a few times. The rearrangement uses TRBV15 and TRBJ2-1; 14 positions agree with TRBD2. This CDR3 is built from 16 residues. Germline assignment: CDR1 LNHNV and CDR2 YYDKDF (reference sequence). Trimming at V came to 3 bases and at J to 9 bases, leaving 7 bases not matched to a gene. Here the CDR3 DNA reads TGTGCCACCAGCAGGGGACTAGCGGGAGATCCGGGTGAGCAGTTCTTC. Protein product: CATSRGLAGDPGEQFF.

This rearrangement joins TRBV7-8 to TRBJ2-1, with 7 bases aligning to TRBD1. Germline V gives CDR1 SGHVS, CDR2 FQNEAQ. This CDR3 has 14 amino acids. V lost 6 bases, J lost 7 bases, and 9 bases stayed unmatched. The CDR3 region has the DNA TGTGCCAGCAGGCGTACAAGGGGGCTAAATGAGCAGTTCTTC. Protein product: CASRRTRGLNEQFF.

This clone has more than one count but fewer than ten. The rearrangement uses TRBV5-1 and TRBJ2-7; D gene unclear. Trimming removed 0 bases at V and 7 bases at J, with 11 bases between. Looked up from germline, CDR1 is SGHRS and CDR2 is YFSETQ. CDR3 length equals 13 residues. The DNA for the CDR3 is TGCGCCAGCAGCTTGGTGGCGGCAGCGGAGCAGTACTTC. Its translation: CASSLVAAAEQYF.